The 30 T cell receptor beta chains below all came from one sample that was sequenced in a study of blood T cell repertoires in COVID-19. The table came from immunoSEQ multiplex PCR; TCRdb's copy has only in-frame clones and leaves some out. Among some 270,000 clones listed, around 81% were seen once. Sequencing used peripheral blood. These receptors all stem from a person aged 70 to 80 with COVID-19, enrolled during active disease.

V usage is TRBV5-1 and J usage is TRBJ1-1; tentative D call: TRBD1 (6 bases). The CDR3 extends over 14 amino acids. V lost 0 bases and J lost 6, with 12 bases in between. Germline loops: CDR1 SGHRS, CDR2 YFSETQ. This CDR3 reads CASSLDRELPEAFF. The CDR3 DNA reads TGCGCCAGCAGCTTGGACAGGGAGCTCCCTGAAGCTTTCTTT.

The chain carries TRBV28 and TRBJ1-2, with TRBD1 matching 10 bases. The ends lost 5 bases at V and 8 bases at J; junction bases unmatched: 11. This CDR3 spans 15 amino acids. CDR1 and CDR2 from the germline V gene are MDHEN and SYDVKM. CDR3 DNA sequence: TGTGCCAGCAGTCCACCGGGACAGGGGCCTTGGGGCTACACCTTC. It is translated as CASSPPGQGPWGYTF.

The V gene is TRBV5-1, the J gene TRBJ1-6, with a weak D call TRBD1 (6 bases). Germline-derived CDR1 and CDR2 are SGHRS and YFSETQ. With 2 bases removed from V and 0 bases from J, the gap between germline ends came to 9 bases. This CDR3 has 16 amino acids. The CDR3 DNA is TGCGCCAGCAGCTTTGGGGACACCTCCTATAATTCACCCCTCCACTTT. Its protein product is CASSFGDTSYNSPLHF.

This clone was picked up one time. The CDR3 coding sequence is TGTGCCAGCAGCTCCAGGGGGCGCGGGGATCAGCCCCAGCATTTT. Translating it yields CASSSRGRGDQPQHF. This chain joins TRBV7-2 and TRBJ1-5; 8 bases fit TRBD1. Germline trimming cut 4 bases from V and 5 bases from J; bases unmatched to any gene: 7. The germline V gene encodes CDR1 SGHTA and CDR2 FQGNSA. The CDR3 runs 15 residues. Using reference TRBV7-2 and TRBJ1-5 for the parts outside the CDR3, the full variable domain is GAGVSQSPSNKVTEKGKDVELRCDPISGHTALYWYRQSLGQGLEFLIYFQGNSAPDKSGLPSDRFSAERTGGSVSTLTIQRTQQEDSAVYLCASSSRGRGDQPQHFGDGTRLSIL.

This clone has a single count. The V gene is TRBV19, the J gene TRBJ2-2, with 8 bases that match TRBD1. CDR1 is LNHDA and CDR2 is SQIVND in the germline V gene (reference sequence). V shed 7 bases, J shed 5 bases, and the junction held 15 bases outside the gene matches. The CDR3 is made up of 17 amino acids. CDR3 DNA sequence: TGTGCCAGTACTCCCAGCCGACAGGGGCTACCTACCGGGGAGCTGTTTTTT. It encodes CASTPSRQGLPTGELFF.

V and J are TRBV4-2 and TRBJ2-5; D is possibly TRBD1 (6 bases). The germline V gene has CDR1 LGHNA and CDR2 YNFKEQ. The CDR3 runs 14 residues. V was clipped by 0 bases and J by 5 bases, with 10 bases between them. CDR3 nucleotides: TGTGCCAGCAGCCAAGATTTAAGGGGGGAGACCCAGTACTTC. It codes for CASSQDLRGETQYF.

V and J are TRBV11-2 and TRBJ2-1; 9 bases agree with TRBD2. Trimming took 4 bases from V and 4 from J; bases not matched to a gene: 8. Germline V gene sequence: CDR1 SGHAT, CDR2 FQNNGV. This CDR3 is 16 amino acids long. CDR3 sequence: CASSSVLAGQYNEQFF. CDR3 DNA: TGTGCCAGCAGCTCCGTCCTAGCGGGGCAATACAATGAGCAGTTCTTC.

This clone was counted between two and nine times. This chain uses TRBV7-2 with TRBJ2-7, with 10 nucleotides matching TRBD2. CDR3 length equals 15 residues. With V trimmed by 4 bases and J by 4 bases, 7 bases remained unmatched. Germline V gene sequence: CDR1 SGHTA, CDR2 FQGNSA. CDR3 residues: CASSSAGTSEYEQYF. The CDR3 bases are TGTGCCAGCAGCTCCGCCGGGACTAGCGAATACGAGCAGTACTTC.

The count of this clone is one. The CDR3 DNA sequence: TGTGCCAGCAGCTCACCTCGACAGCTAGAAAAACTGTTTTTT. Translating it yields CASSSPRQLEKLFF. The chain links TRBV5-5 to TRBJ1-4, with TRBD1 as a possible D gene (5 bases). Germline CDR1 is SGHKS and CDR2 is YYEKEE (reference sequence). The CDR3 has 14 residues. Trimming took 3 bases from V and 8 from J, leaving 14 bases between them.

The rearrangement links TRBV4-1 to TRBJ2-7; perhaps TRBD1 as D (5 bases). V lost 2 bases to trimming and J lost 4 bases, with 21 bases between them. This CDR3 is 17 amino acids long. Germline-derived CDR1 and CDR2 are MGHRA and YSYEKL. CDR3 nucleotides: TGCGCCAGCAGCCAACCCTCCACAGGCCCCCGGGTGTACGAGCAGTACTTC. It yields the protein CASSQPSTGPRVYEQYF.

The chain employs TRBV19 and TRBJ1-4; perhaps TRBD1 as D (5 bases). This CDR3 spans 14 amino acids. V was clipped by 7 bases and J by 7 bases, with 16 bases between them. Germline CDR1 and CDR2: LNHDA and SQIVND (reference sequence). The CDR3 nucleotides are TGTGCCAGTATCCGGACGGTGGGGGGTGAAAAACTGTTTTTT. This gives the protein CASIRTVGGEKLFF.

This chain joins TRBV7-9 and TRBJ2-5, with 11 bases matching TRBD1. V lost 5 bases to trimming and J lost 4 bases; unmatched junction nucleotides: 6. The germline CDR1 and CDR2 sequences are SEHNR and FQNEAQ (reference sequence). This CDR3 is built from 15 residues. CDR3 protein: CASSPGTGGGETQYF. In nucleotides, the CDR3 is TGTGCCAGCAGCCCGGGGACAGGGGGGGGAGAGACCCAGTACTTC.

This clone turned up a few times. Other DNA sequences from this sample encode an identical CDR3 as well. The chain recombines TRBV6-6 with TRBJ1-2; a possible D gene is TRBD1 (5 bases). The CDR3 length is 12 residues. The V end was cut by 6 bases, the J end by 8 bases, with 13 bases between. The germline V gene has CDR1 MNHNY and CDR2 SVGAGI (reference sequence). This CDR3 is CASSFGGDGYTF. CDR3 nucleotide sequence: TGTGCCAGCAGCTTCGGGGGGGACGGCTACACCTTC.

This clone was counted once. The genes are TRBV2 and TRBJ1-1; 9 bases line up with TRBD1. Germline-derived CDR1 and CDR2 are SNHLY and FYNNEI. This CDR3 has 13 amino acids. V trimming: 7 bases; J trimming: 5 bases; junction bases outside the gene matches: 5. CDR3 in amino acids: CASTLGQGTEAFF. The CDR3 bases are TGTGCCAGCACACTGGGACAGGGTACTGAAGCTTTCTTT.

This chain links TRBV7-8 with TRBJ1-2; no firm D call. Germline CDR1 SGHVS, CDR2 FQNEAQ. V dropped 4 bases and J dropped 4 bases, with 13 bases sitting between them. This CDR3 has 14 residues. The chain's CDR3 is CASSSVARSYGYTF. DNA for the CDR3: TGTGCCAGCAGCTCCGTCGCTAGATCCTATGGCTACACCTTC. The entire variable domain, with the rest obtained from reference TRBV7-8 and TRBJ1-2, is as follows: GAGVSQSPRYKVAKRGQDVALRCDPISGHVSLFWYQQALGQGPEFLTYFQNEAQLDKSGLPSDRFFAERPEGSVSTLKIQRTQQEDSAVYLCASSSVARSYGYTFGSGTRLTVV.

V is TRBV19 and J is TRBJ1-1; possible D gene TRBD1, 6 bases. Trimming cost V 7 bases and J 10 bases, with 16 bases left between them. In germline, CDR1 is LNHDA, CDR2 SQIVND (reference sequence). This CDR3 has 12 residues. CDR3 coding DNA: TGTGCCAGTATTACCCAGGGGCGTCTAGCTTTCTTT. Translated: CASITQGRLAFF.

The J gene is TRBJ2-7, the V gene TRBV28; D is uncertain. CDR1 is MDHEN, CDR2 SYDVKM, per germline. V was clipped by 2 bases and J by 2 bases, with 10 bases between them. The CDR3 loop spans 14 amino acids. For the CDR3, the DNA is TGTGCCAGCAGTTTACTCAACGGTCCCTACGAGCAGTACTTC. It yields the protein CASSLLNGPYEQYF.

The CDR3 DNA sequence: TGTGCCAGCAGCCCGCTAAGCGGGAAGGTCACAGATACGCAGTATTTT. Translating gives CASSPLSGKVTDTQYF. This chain connects TRBV7-7 to TRBJ2-3, with 7 bases that match TRBD2. V lost 5 bases to trimming and J lost 2 bases; unmatched junction nucleotides: 10. The length of the CDR3 is 16 residues. The germline V gene encodes CDR1 SSHAT and CDR2 FNYEAQ (reference sequence).

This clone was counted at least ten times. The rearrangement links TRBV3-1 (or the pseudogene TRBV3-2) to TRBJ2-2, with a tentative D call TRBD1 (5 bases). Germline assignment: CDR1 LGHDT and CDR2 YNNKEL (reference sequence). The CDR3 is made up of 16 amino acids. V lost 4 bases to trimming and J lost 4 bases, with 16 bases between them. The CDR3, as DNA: TGTGCCAGCAGCCTCTACCCAGGGTCGGGCACCGGGGAGCTGTTTTTT. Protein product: CASSLYPGSGTGELFF.

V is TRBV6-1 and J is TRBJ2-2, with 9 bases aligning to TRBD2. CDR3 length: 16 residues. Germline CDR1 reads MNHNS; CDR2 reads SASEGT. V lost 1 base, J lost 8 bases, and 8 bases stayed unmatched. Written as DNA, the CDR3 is TGTGCCAGCAGTGAAGTGGGTAGCGGGAGTTCTGGGGAGCTGTTTTTT. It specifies CASSEVGSGSSGELFF.

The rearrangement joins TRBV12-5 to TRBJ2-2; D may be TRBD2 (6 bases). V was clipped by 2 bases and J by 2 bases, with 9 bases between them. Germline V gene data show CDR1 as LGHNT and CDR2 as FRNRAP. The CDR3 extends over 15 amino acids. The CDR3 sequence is CASGLRTINTGELFF. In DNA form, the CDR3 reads TGTGCTAGTGGTTTGCGGACTATAAACACCGGGGAGCTGTTTTTT.

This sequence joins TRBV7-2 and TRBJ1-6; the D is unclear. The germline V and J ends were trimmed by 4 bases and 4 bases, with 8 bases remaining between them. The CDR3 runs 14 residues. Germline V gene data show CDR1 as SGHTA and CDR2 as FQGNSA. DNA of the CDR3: TGTGCCAGCAGCTGGCTCCCTTATAATTCACCCCTCCACTTT. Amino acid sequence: CASSWLPYNSPLHF.

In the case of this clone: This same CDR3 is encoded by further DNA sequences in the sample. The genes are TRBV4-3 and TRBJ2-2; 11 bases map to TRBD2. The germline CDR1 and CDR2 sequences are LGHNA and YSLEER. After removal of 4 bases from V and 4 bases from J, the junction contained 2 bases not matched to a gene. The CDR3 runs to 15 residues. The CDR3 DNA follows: TGCGCCAGCAGCCGCGGACTAGCGGGCACCGGGGAGCTGTTTTTT. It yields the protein CASSRGLAGTGELFF.

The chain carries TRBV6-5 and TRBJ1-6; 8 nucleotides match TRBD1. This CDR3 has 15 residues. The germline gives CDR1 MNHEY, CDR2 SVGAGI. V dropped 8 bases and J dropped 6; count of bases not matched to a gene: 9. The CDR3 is CASVYRDRSNSPLHF. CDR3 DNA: TGTGCCAGCGTATACCGGGACAGGAGTAATTCACCCCTCCACTTT.

The CDR3 sequence: CASISTGNSPLHF. The CDR3 DNA reads TGTGCCAGCATTTCGACGGGTAATTCACCCCTCCACTTT. This chain connects TRBV6-5 to TRBJ1-6; D remains unclear. The CDR3 runs to 13 residues. Germline CDR1 and CDR2: MNHEY and SVGAGI. Trimming left V 7 bases short and J 6 bases short, with 10 bases between.

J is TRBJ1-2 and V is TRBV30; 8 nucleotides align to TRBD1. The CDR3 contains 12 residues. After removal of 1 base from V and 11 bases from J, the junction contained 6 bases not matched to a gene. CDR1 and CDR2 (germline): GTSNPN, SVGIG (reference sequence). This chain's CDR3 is CAWSAGTGGYTF. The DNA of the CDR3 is TGTGCCTGGAGTGCCGGGACAGGAGGATACACCTTC.

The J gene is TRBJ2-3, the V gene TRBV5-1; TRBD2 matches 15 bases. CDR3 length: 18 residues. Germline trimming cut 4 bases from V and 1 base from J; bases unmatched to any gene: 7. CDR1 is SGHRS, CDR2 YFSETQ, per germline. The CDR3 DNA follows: TGCGCCAGCAGCCCCGGACTAGCGGGGGGGCTTGGCACAGATACGCAGTATTTT. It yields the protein CASSPGLAGGLGTDTQYF.

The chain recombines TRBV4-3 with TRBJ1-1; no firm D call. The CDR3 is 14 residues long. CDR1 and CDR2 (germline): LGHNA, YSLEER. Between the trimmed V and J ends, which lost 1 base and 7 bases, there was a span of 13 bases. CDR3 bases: TGCGCCAGCAGCCAAGGTCCGGGGTTCGGTGAAGCTTTCTTT. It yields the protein CASSQGPGFGEAFF.

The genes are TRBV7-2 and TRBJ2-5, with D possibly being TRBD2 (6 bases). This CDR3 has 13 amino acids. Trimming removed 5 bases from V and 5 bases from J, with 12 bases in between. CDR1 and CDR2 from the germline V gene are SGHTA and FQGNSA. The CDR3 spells CASSRRLAETQYF. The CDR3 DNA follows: TGTGCCAGCAGCCGCCGGCTAGCGGAGACCCAGTACTTC.

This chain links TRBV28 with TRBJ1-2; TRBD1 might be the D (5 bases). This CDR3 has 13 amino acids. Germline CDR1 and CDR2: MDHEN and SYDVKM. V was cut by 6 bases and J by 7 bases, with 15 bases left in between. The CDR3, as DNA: TGTGCCAGCAGCCCAGGGAGGGCGGCTGGCTACACCTTC. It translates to CASSPGRAAGYTF.